What follows is one T cell receptor (beta chain) and its context. Its antigen is unknown. The record originates from a study of cytomegalovirus exposure and HLA in healthy donors. The CDR3 runs 12 residues. Germline V gene lookup returns CDR1 SQVTM and CDR2 ANQGSEA. Deletions cut 7 bases from V and 5 bases from J, with 15 bases between. In the PCR, 60 Vbeta and 13 Jbeta primers were used. Produced via immunoSEQ multiplex PCR; TCRdb's table is partial and in-frame only. The data show some 110,000 clones, 65% to 90% seen once. Study conclusions and caveats: In a later analysis, TCR beta V- and J-gene trimming showed a link to a missense DCLRE1C variant. Sequencing likely generated an artifact that appeared as a cluster of highly shared sequence variants. From TCR beta sequences, most subjects' HLA-A and HLA-B alleles were reportedly predicted accurately. Most sequenced TCRs were rare (though some public TCRs occurred in many donors).

This receptor was taken from a man aged 30-40 years in good health and CMV-seronegative. The V gene is TRBV29-1, the J gene TRBJ2-7; perhaps TRBD2 as D (6 bases). Sequencing was done on a sample of PBMCs. The CDR3 spells CSAKRSGDEQYF. As DNA, the CDR3 is TGCAGCGCTAAACGGTCGGGGGACGAGCAGTACTTC.